These 21 T cell receptor beta chains were sequenced from one sample in a study of blood T cell repertoires in COVID-19. Method: immunoSEQ multiplex PCR; TCRdb's copy keeps in-frame clones and lacks some. The sample holds about 190,000 clones, roughly four fifths seen once. Sequenced sample: peripheral blood. The source of these receptors is a middle-aged woman with acute or convalescent COVID-19.

The gene calls are TRBV29-1 and TRBJ1-1; unclear D gene. Germline V gene sequence: CDR1 SQVTM, CDR2 ANQGSEA. There are 10 residues in the CDR3. The CDR3 nucleotides read TGCGCCGTGGAGGAAACAGAGGCTTTCTTT. Translation: CAVEETEAFF.

The rearrangement links TRBV28 to TRBJ1-2; maybe TRBD1 (6 bases). The length of the CDR3 is 12 residues. V lost 11 bases and J lost 4, with 14 bases in between. Germline V gene lookup returns CDR1 MDHEN and CDR2 SYDVKM. The CDR3, as DNA: TGTGCCGCGGCAGGGGCGGGCTATGGCTACACCTTC. It codes for CAAAGAGYGYTF.

This clone was seen only a few times. The chain couples TRBV30 to TRBJ2-7, with 8 bases lining up with TRBD2. The CDR3 is made up of 16 amino acids. The junction had 10 bases not matched to a gene; V was cut back by 2 bases and J by 1 base. Germline V gene sequence: CDR1 GTSNPN, CDR2 SVGIG (reference sequence). CDR3 residues: CAWSLGGGLGSYEQYF. The CDR3 bases are TGTGCCTGGAGTCTCGGGGGGGGGCTGGGTTCCTACGAGCAGTACTTC.

The chain joins TRBV10-2 to TRBJ2-7; D may be TRBD2 (6 bases). Germline CDR1 reads WSHSY; CDR2 reads SAAADI. Trimming left V 4 bases short and J 2 bases short, with 12 bases between. This CDR3 has 14 residues. For the CDR3, the DNA is TGCGCCAGCAGTGCAGGGAGGTGGGCCTACGAGCAGTACTTC. Its translation is CASSAGRWAYEQYF.

The chain employs TRBV5-5 and TRBJ2-2; TRBD2 might be the D (6 bases). V was pared by 4 bases and J by 0 bases, with 10 bases between. This CDR3 spans 15 amino acids. Looked up from germline, CDR1 is SGHKS and CDR2 is YYEKEE (reference sequence). The CDR3: CASSPGGANTGELFF. The DNA for the CDR3 is TGTGCCAGCAGCCCCGGGGGTGCGAACACCGGGGAGCTGTTTTTT.

The rearrangement joins TRBV30 to TRBJ2-7; D may be TRBD2 (6 bases). The germline V gene has CDR1 GTSNPN and CDR2 SVGIG (reference sequence). The CDR3 covers 14 residues. V was trimmed by 1 base and J by 0 bases, leaving 10 bases between them. The CDR3 is CAWSGFGGSYEQYF. The DNA of the CDR3 is TGTGCCTGGAGTGGGTTCGGGGGCTCCTACGAGCAGTACTTC.

The rearrangement uses TRBV29-1 and TRBJ1-1; D remains ambiguous. Trimming pared 3 bases from V and 6 bases from J, leaving 14 bases between. Germline V lookup: CDR1 SQVTM, CDR2 ANQGSEA. The CDR3 consists of 13 residues. CDR3 in amino acids: CSVEPTQRAEAFF. The CDR3 nucleotides read TGCAGCGTTGAGCCTACGCAGCGCGCTGAAGCTTTCTTT.

The rearrangement uses TRBV6-5 and TRBJ1-4; D might be TRBD1 (5 bases). The germline V and J ends were trimmed by 10 bases and 2 bases, with 17 bases remaining between them. The V gene's germline CDR1 is MNHEY and CDR2 SVGAGI. This CDR3 is 15 amino acids long. The CDR3 loop reads CAIFTMGGTNEKLFF. The CDR3 DNA reads TGTGCCATTTTCACAATGGGGGGTACTAATGAAAAACTGTTTTTT.

This clone showed up just once. The rearrangement joins TRBV19 to TRBJ1-2; 8 bases map to TRBD1. The CDR3 covers 14 residues. Trimming at V came to 4 bases and at J to 5 bases, leaving 6 bases not matched to a gene. The germline gives CDR1 LNHDA, CDR2 SQIVND (reference sequence). CDR3 DNA: TGTGCCAGTAGTAGGACAGGGATGGGTTATGGCTACACCTTC. Its protein product is CASSRTGMGYGYTF.

The chain links TRBV11-2 to TRBJ2-2; 8 nucleotides align to TRBD2. The CDR3 extends over 16 amino acids. CDR1 is SGHAT and CDR2 is FQNNGV in the germline V gene. The V gene end was trimmed by 1 base and the J gene end by 5 bases; junction bases not matched to a gene: 6. This CDR3 is CASSLVFSGGTGELFF. The CDR3 DNA follows: TGTGCCAGCAGCTTAGTCTTTTCGGGGGGGACCGGGGAGCTGTTTTTT. Filled out from reference TRBV11-2 and TRBJ2-2, the complete variable domain reads EAGVAQSPRYKIIEKRQSVAFWCNPISGHATLYWYQQILGQGPKLLIQFQNNGVVDDSQLPKDRFSAERLKGVDSTLKIQPAKLEDSAVYLCASSLVFSGGTGELFFGEGSRLTVL.

The chain employs TRBV4-2 and TRBJ2-2; no clear D. Germline V gives CDR1 LGHNA, CDR2 YNFKEQ. The CDR3 extends over 15 amino acids. Trimming stripped 1 base from V and 2 bases from J, with 8 bases between. The CDR3 DNA reads TGTGCCAGCAGCCAAGCCTCGACAAACACCGGGGAGCTGTTTTTT. Translated: CASSQASTNTGELFF.

The chain joins TRBV28 to TRBJ2-1; 8 positions match TRBD1. The CDR3 has 16 amino acids. The trim removed 7 bases at V and 1 base at J, leaving 9 bases unmatched. Germline CDR1 reads MDHEN; CDR2 reads SYDVKM. Written as DNA, the CDR3 is TGTGCCAGCAAAAATCTAGGGACAGGTTCCTACAATGAGCAGTTCTTC. Its protein product is CASKNLGTGSYNEQFF.

The gene calls are TRBV7-3 and TRBJ2-2; the D is unclear. CDR1 and CDR2 from the germline V gene are SGHTA and FQGTGA. The CDR3 totals 13 residues. The V end was cut by 5 bases, the J end by 6 bases, with 10 bases between. CDR3 sequence (DNA): TGTGCCAGCAGCCCGGGTGTTCCCGGGGAGCTGTTTTTT. This codes for CASSPGVPGELFF.

The chain couples TRBV7-2 to TRBJ2-7, with D possibly matching TRBD1 (5 bases). Germline loops: CDR1 SGHTA, CDR2 FQGNSA. Between the trimmed V and J ends, which lost 4 bases and 2 bases, there was a span of 24 bases. The CDR3 is 18 amino acids. CDR3 bases: TGTGCCAGCAGCTCCCCCATACCTGGGGCAGGTAGAGCCTACGAGCAGTACTTC. Translation: CASSSPIPGAGRAYEQYF. The full variable domain, with the rest looked up from reference TRBV7-2 and TRBJ2-7, is GAGVSQSPSNKVTEKGKDVELRCDPISGHTALYWYRQSLGQGLEFLIYFQGNSAPDKSGLPSDRFSAERTGGSVSTLTIQRTQQEDSAVYLCASSSPIPGAGRAYEQYFGPGTRLTVT.

This clone was seen a handful of times. The J gene is TRBJ2-6, the V gene TRBV29-1; 9 bases fit TRBD1. V dropped 3 bases and J dropped 2; count of bases not matched to a gene: 2. From germline, CDR1 is SQVTM and CDR2 ANQGSEA. This CDR3 region has 15 residues. CDR3 protein: CSVDTGGAGANVLTF. In DNA form, the CDR3 reads TGCAGCGTTGATACAGGGGGCGCTGGGGCCAACGTCCTGACTTTC. Full variable domain (remainder filled in from reference TRBV29-1 and TRBJ2-6): SAVISQKPSRDICQRGTSLTIQCQVDSQVTMMFWYRQQPGQSLTLIATANQGSEATYESGFVIDKFPISRPNLTFSTLTVSNMSPEDSSIYLCSVDTGGAGANVLTFGAGSRLTVL.

The chain is built from TRBV6-5 and TRBJ1-4; D gene ambiguous. This CDR3 has 15 residues. Germline values: CDR1 MNHEY, CDR2 SVGAGI. Deletions cut 0 bases from V and 5 bases from J, with 10 bases between. CDR3 DNA: TGTGCCAGCAGTTACTCGACGGTGAGGAATGAAAAACTGTTTTTT. It yields the protein CASSYSTVRNEKLFF.

This clone was seen a few times. The genes are TRBV28 and TRBJ2-1, with D possibly matching TRBD2 (6 bases). Germline V gene sequence: CDR1 MDHEN, CDR2 SYDVKM. V dropped 7 bases and J dropped 5 bases, with 15 bases sitting between them. The CDR3 runs to 14 residues. The CDR3: CASTRGGADNEQFF. CDR3 DNA: TGTGCCAGCACCCGTGGAGGGGCGGACAATGAGCAGTTCTTC. Using reference TRBV28 and TRBJ2-1 for the parts outside the CDR3, the full variable domain is DVKVTQSSRYLVKRTGEKVFLECVQDMDHENMFWYRQDPGLGLRLIYFSYDVKMKEKGDIPEGYSVSREKKERFSLILESASTNQTSMYLCASTRGGADNEQFFGPGTRLTVL.

This chain links TRBV19 with TRBJ2-3, with 9 bases matching TRBD2. Germline V gives CDR1 LNHDA, CDR2 SQIVND (reference sequence). The CDR3 totals 17 residues. The trim removed 6 bases at V and 4 bases at J, leaving 14 bases unmatched. The CDR3 is CASRGIKERGAADTQYF. CDR3 nucleotides: TGTGCCAGTAGGGGGATCAAGGAGCGGGGGGCCGCAGATACGCAGTATTTT.

Only a few counts were recorded for this clone. The rearrangement joins TRBV9 to TRBJ1-4; D is ambiguous. Germline CDR1 SGDLS, CDR2 YYNGEE. The CDR3 loop spans 13 amino acids. V shed 4 bases and J shed 6 bases, with 10 bases lying between them. The CDR3 reads CASSRELDEKLFF. The CDR3 region has the DNA TGTGCCAGCAGCCGCGAATTGGATGAAAAACTGTTTTTT. The full variable domain, its missing parts supplied by reference TRBV9 and TRBJ1-4, is DSGVTQTPKHLITATGQRVTLRCSPRSGDLSVYWYQQSLDQGLQFLIQYYNGEERAKGNILERFSAQQFPDLHSELNLSSLELGDSALYFCASSRELDEKLFFGSGTQLSVL.

The chain couples TRBV5-4 to TRBJ2-2; TRBD2 aligns across 9 bases. The V segment lost 4 bases and the J segment 4 bases; nucleotides outside the gene matches: 5. CDR1 and CDR2 (germline): SGHNT, YYREEE (reference sequence). This CDR3 contains 15 residues. The CDR3: CASSPSSGTTGELFF. The CDR3, as DNA: TGTGCCAGCAGCCCCTCTAGCGGGACCACCGGGGAGCTGTTTTTT.

This chain joins TRBV30 and TRBJ2-1, with 7 positions matching TRBD1. After removal of 3 bases from V and 3 bases from J, the junction contained 14 bases not matched to a gene. Germline lookup yields CDR1 GTSNPN and CDR2 SVGIG (reference sequence). The CDR3 covers 17 residues. This CDR3 reads CAWSYLGRAGGYNEQFF. As DNA, the CDR3 is TGTGCCTGGAGCTACCTCGGTCGCGCAGGGGGCTACAATGAGCAGTTCTTC. Full variable domain (remainder filled in from reference TRBV30 and TRBJ2-1): SQTIHQWPATLVQPVGSPLSLECTVEGTSNPNLYWYRQAAGRGLQLLFYSVGIGQISSEVPQNLSASRPQDRQFILSSKKLLLSDSGFYLCAWSYLGRAGGYNEQFFGPGTRLTVL.